This T cell receptor beta chain is from a study of graft-versus-host responses after intestinal transplantation. About the study: Every one of the recipients received anti-thymocyte globulin induction and afterwards took tacrolimus and steroids for about 3 years.

General study points: Some GvH clones appeared in ileal mucosa or blood before recipient bone marrow. Patients who carried graft-donor T cell macrochimerism also had high graft-versus-host to host-versus-graft clonal ratios in their allografts.

This table comes from immunoSEQ multiplex PCR, and its TCRdb copy is limited to in-frame clones, with some not included. The table shows 20,000 to 30,000 clones, with 85% to 95% occurring only once. Concerning this clone: No antigen is known for it.

The starting material was PBMCs, obtained 39 to 40 days after intestinal transplant. The TCR was taken from a human patient who received an intestinal transplant, so some T cells may come from the graft donor.

The CDR3 bases are TGTGCCAGCAGCCCCCGACAGGGGGCGAACACTGAAGCTTTCTTT. This sequence encodes CASSPRQGANTEAFF. The V call is TRBV9, the J call TRBJ1-1, with TRBD1 matching over 10 bases. The V gene end was trimmed by 4 bases and the J gene end by 1 base; junction bases not matched to a gene: 4. Germline lookup yields CDR1 SGDLS and CDR2 YYNGEE. This CDR3 has 15 amino acids. The variable domain in full, completed from reference TRBV9 and TRBJ1-1, reads DSGVTQTPKHLITATGQRVTLRCSPRSGDLSVYWYQQSLDQGLQFLIQYYNGEERAKGNILERFSAQQFPDLHSELNLSSLELGDSALYFCASSPRQGANTEAFFGQGTRLTVV.